Described below is a single TCR beta chain sequence and its context. Its cognate antigen is unknown. Germline assignment: CDR1 SGHDN and CDR2 FVKESK. CDR3 size: 21 residues. V was clipped by 2 bases and J by 4 bases, with 29 bases between them. The primer mix had 60 Vbeta and 13 Jbeta primers. Clones were sequenced by immunoSEQ multiplex PCR, and TCRdb holds only the in-frame ones, with some missing. The sample shows 150,000 to 200,000 clones, roughly 80% of them seen only once. The data belong to a study of cytomegalovirus exposure and HLA in healthy donors. On the study more broadly: Previous work identified around 120 million unique TCR beta sequences from around 200 million T cells. Study-level results: HLA alleles were associated with fewer than 20,000 TCR beta sequences in a later analysis at 0.05 false discovery rate. Researchers reportedly found TCR beta sequences accurately predicted most subjects' HLA-A and HLA-B alleles.

Nominal health characterized the donors when sampled, though unrecorded immune exposures were likely. The receptor was derived from a male donor in good health and CMV-seropositive. The chain links TRBV14 to TRBJ2-2; no clear D. The sample consisted of PBMCs. CDR3 DNA: TGTGCCAGCAGCCAAAAAAAGTCCGCCGACACAAGCTTTAAGAGCACCGGGGAGCTGTTTTTT. This gives the protein CASSQKKSADTSFKSTGELFF.